This TCR beta chain was sequenced in a study of memory CD4+ T cells and cytomegalovirus serostatus (dated by TCRdb to the late 2010s). The study in broad terms: A total of some 35 healthy Belgian adults, of whom 9 were CMV seropositive and approximately 24 were CMV seronegative, were included in the cohort. To replicate a published TCR-based CMV serostatus classifier, the study sequenced CD4+ memory TCRbeta repertoires from a Belgian cohort whose cytomegalovirus serostatus was known. Overall results and qualifications from the work: Results were interpreted as suggesting that the CMV-associated TCR signature is largely present in the CD4+ memory repertoire. On the Belgian cohort, the classifier based on the original framework reached a median bootstrapped AUC of about 0.96, with a 95% CI of 0.76-1.00. Of 164 previously reported CMV-associated TCRbeta sequences, around 70 appeared in the CD4+ memory repertoires, each in one to five individuals. CMV serostatus prediction reached a median bootstrapped AUC of 0.95 with the original framework and just under 0.93 with a US-trained random forest. Only CD4+CD45RO+ memory cells were sequenced, unlike the original study, which covered naive and memory CD4+ and CD8+ populations.

Genomic DNA was extracted from sorted cells with the Quick-DNA Microprep Kit. TCRbeta DNA was amplified with the immunoSEQ hsTCRbeta kit following the manufacturer's protocol. An Illumina MiSeq instrument was used to sequence the TCRbeta libraries. The study's own analysis went as follows. Following removal of out-of-frame sequences, around 2,300,000 distinct TCRbeta sequences were retained, with an average of roughly 70,000 per individual. Each individual was scored according to the count of fewer than 200 previously reported CMV-associated TCRbeta sequences and the total productive distinct TCRbeta count. A beta-binomial model was reimplemented in Python, and scikit-learn random forests with default parameters were trained on data from the US cohort. On the Belgian cohort, classifier performance was reported as the median AUC, along with percentile confidence intervals, across 10,000 bootstrap iterations. This is the immuneACCESS table as TCRdb keeps it, with only in-frame sequences that have V and J called. A part of the clones is gone; compared with another copy, unresolved V genes explain less than half, and the rest is unexplained. D and trimming come from the DNA, and the V and J calls and clone size come from that table. Across this sample there are about 42,000 clones, with more than 60% seen only once. Clones ranked in the top ten supply approximately 0.55% of the sample.

Comments on this clone: The antigen it binds to is not known. Base qualities are not at hand, and no much larger clone is one base apart.

After removal of 7 bases from V and 3 bases from J, the junction retains 7 bases not matched to a gene. The cysteine opens and the phenylalanine closes a CDR3 of 14 amino acids. Just the 42-base CDR3 DNA is kept, in frame starting at base 1. CDR1 and CDR2 were assigned from the germline V gene as SGHRS and YFSETQ. Single viable CD3+CD4+CD8-CD45RO+ cells were sorted as memory CD4+ T cells on a FACSAria II. To determine CMV serostatus, a Roche Elecsys assay was used that detects serum IgG against CMV pp150, pp28, p38 and p52. After thawing, total CD4+ T cells were enriched by positive selection with CD4 magnetic microbeads. The samples came from a separate study whose specific focus was interrogating the CD4+ T cell memory repertoire. Following standard operating procedures, peripheral blood mononuclear cells were isolated and cryopreserved, while serum was kept at -80 degrees C. CD3-PerCP (BW264/56), CD4-APC (RPA-T4), CD45RO-PE (UCHT1) and CD8-Pacific Orange (3B5) antibodies were used for staining, and non-viable cells were excluded with Sytox blue.

The receptor chain draws on TRBV5-1 and TRBJ1-5; 7 of the junction bases match TRBD1. Material: memory CD4+ T cells from blood. This sequence was found in an adult in good health and CMV-seronegative. The nucleotides are TGCGCCAGCGGGGGGCAGGGGGTCAATCAGCCCCAGCATTTT. It translates to CASGGQGVNQPQHF.